The TCR beta chain under discussion was sequenced for a study of T cell responses to AZD1222 COVID-19 vaccine. The method was immunoSEQ multiplex PCR; TCRdb's version includes in-frame clones alone and lacks a portion of them. In the table there are about 110,000 clones, around nine tenths of which are singletons. Source: peripheral blood, taken on day 0 of AZD1222 vaccination. The TCR sequence derives from an adult in good health.

CDR3 region: CASSLEKDLWGYTF. CDR3 bases: TGTGCCAGCAGCTTAGAGAAGGACCTCTGGGGCTACACCTTC. V is TRBV7-9 and J is TRBJ1-2, with unresolved D. The CDR3 totals 14 residues. V lost 1 base, J lost 8 bases, and 14 bases lay in between. Germline V gene sequence: CDR1 SEHNR, CDR2 FQNEAQ (reference sequence).